Presented here are 16 T cell receptor beta chains from one specimen sequenced in a study of shared T cell receptors in the human thymus. Sequencing used immunoSEQ multiplex PCR; TCRdb keeps in-frame clones, though not all of them. The repertoire holds just under 550,000 clones, with around 78% as singletons. These data were also reused for a study on human thymus T cells.

Sequencing was performed on thymocytes. The receptors shown here come from a boy less than two years old with a congenital heart defect.

The gene calls are TRBV19 and TRBJ2-2, with 11 nucleotides matching TRBD2. J was trimmed by 7 bases and V by 8 bases; bases with no gene match: 9. The CDR3 totals 15 residues. Per germline, CDR1 LNHDA and CDR2 SQIVND (reference sequence). CDR3 DNA sequence: TGTGCCAGTCTCACTAGCGGGAGTTGGGGCGGGGAGCTGTTTTTT. It specifies CASLTSGSWGGELFF.

The chain uses TRBV23-1 and TRBJ2-7; D possibly corresponds to TRBD1 (6 bases). TRBV23-1 is placed among ORFs of uncertain function. V was shortened by 6 bases and J by 2 bases, with 23 bases between the two germline ends. The CDR3 covers 17 residues. The CDR3 nucleotides are TGCGCCAGCAGGCCCCCGTCGACAGGCACTACAACCTACGAGCAGTACTTC. Amino acid sequence: CASRPPSTGTTTYEQYF.

This clone was detected only a few times. In nucleotides, the CDR3 is TGTGCCAGCAGTTTTGGGACTACGAACACCGGGGAGCTGTTTTTT. It is translated as CASSFGTTNTGELFF. The chain links TRBV27 to TRBJ2-2; 7 bases agree with TRBD2. Germline V gives CDR1 MNHEY, CDR2 SMNVEV (reference sequence). The CDR3 length is 15 residues. After removal of 3 bases from V and 0 bases from J, the junction contained 1 base not matched to a gene.

The chain recombines TRBV19 with TRBJ2-5, with 13 bases fitting TRBD2. The CDR3 has 16 residues. Germline V gives CDR1 LNHDA, CDR2 SQIVND (reference sequence). V lost 5 bases to trimming and J lost 4 bases; unmatched junction nucleotides: 7. CDR3 in amino acids: CASSAGLAGRPETQYF. Here the CDR3 DNA reads TGTGCCAGTAGTGCGGGACTAGCGGGACGCCCAGAGACCCAGTACTTC.

In this sample, this clone turned up a few times. This chain links TRBV6-1 with TRBJ2-7, with TRBD2 matching 8 bases. After removal of 4 bases from V and 0 bases from J, the junction contained 8 bases not matched to a gene. The CDR3 is 16 amino acids. Per germline, CDR1 MNHNS and CDR2 SASEGT. The CDR3: CASSAAAGVFSYEQYF. Written as DNA, the CDR3 is TGTGCCAGCAGTGCCGCAGCGGGAGTTTTCTCCTACGAGCAGTACTTC.

The rearrangement links TRBV27 to TRBJ1-5; 11 bases are shared with TRBD1. V was clipped by 5 bases and J by 0 bases; unmatched bases: 15. This CDR3 region has 20 residues. In germline, CDR1 is MNHEY, CDR2 SMNVEV (reference sequence). The CDR3 region has the DNA TGTGCCAGCAGTCCTACCGTACCGGGACAGGGGGAGGTTAGCAATCAGCCCCAGCATTTT. As protein: CASSPTVPGQGEVSNQPQHF.

The J gene is TRBJ2-7, the V gene TRBV10-1; 10 bases align to TRBD1. V trimming: 6 bases; J trimming: 2 bases; junction bases outside the gene matches: 13. The length of the CDR3 is 17 residues. The germline V gene encodes CDR1 WNHNN and CDR2 SYGVQD (reference sequence). The CDR3: CASRAYDGDRGTYEQYF. As DNA, the CDR3 is TGCGCCAGCAGAGCCTACGATGGGGACAGGGGAACCTACGAGCAGTACTTC.

The gene calls are TRBV30 and TRBJ2-7; tentative D call: TRBD2 (5 bases). V lost 0 bases, J lost 5 bases, and 20 bases lay in between. The V gene's germline CDR1 is GTSNPN and CDR2 SVGIG (reference sequence). The CDR3 totals 16 residues. This chain's CDR3 is CAWSVPRGENKDEQYF. The CDR3 DNA sequence: TGTGCCTGGAGTGTACCTCGTGGGGAGAATAAAGACGAGCAGTACTTC.

The chain joins TRBV4-2 to TRBJ2-1; possibly TRBD2 for D (6 bases). The V gene lost 6 bases and the J gene lost 10 bases, with 16 bases spanning the gap. Per germline, CDR1 LGHNA and CDR2 YNFKEQ. The CDR3 has 13 amino acids. CDR3 sequence (DNA): TGTGCCAGCAGTCAAAACGGGGGTCTGGAGCAGTTCTTC. Its protein product is CASSQNGGLEQFF.

The genes are TRBV11-2 and TRBJ2-7; 7 bases line up with TRBD2. J lost 4 bases, V lost 4 bases, and 16 bases had no gene match. The CDR3 loop spans 17 amino acids. Germline V gives CDR1 SGHAT, CDR2 FQNNGV. The CDR3 DNA sequence: TGTGCCAGCAGCTGTCCCCATCGAGGGCTAGCGGAGTACGAGCAGTACTTC. Translation: CASSCPHRGLAEYEQYF.

This chain links TRBV27 with TRBJ2-2, with TRBD1 matching over 7 bases. The germline gives CDR1 MNHEY, CDR2 SMNVEV (reference sequence). This CDR3 comprises 16 residues. The junction had 11 bases not matched to a gene; V was cut back by 4 bases and J by 6 bases. The CDR3 is CASSSFSKGGPGELFF. The CDR3, as DNA: TGTGCCAGCAGTTCGTTCTCTAAAGGGGGCCCCGGGGAGCTGTTTTTT.

The chain has TRBV14 and TRBJ1-2; TRBD1 matches 10 bases. Per the germline V gene, CDR1 is SGHDN and CDR2 is FVKESK. The CDR3 totals 15 residues. V was clipped by 4 bases and J by 3 bases; unmatched bases: 5. CDR3 sequence: CASSPRTGGHYGYTF. CDR3 DNA sequence: TGTGCCAGCAGCCCCAGGACAGGGGGGCACTATGGCTACACCTTC.

The genes are TRBV19 and TRBJ2-2; 7 positions match TRBD1. The CDR3 length is 14 residues. V was clipped by 5 bases and J by 6 bases; unmatched bases: 6. In germline, CDR1 is LNHDA, CDR2 SQIVND (reference sequence). CDR3 nucleotides: TGTGCCAGTAGTTCCACTGGACAGGCCGGGGAGCTGTTTTTT. Amino acid sequence: CASSSTGQAGELFF.

J is TRBJ2-7 and V is TRBV4-3, with unresolved D. Per the germline V gene, CDR1 is LGHNA and CDR2 is YSLEER. The ends were cut back, 4 bases at V and 0 bases at J, with 19 bases in the middle. CDR3 size: 17 residues. The CDR3 here is CASSPLDRLLSSYEQYF. CDR3 bases: TGCGCCAGCAGCCCTCTCGATAGACTCCTGAGCTCCTACGAGCAGTACTTC.

The chain joins TRBV4-3 to TRBJ2-5, with 7 bases lining up with TRBD2. V lost 0 bases to trimming and J lost 1 base; unmatched junction nucleotides: 5. The V gene's germline CDR1 is LGHNA and CDR2 YSLEER. This CDR3 is built from 16 residues. CDR3 nucleotide sequence: TGCGCCAGCAGCCAAGATAGGGCTAGCGGCCAAGAGACCCAGTACTTC. Translating it yields CASSQDRASGQETQYF.

The CDR3 sequence: CAWSGGVTLNTEAFF. The CDR3 coding sequence is TGTGCCTGGAGTGGGGGGGTGACATTAAACACTGAAGCTTTCTTT. The chain recombines TRBV30 with TRBJ1-1, with TRBD1 as a possible D gene (5 bases). V lost 1 base and J 2 bases, leaving 14 bases between the germline ends. Germline V gene data show CDR1 as GTSNPN and CDR2 as SVGIG (reference sequence). The CDR3 has 15 residues. The full variable domain, its missing parts supplied by reference TRBV30 and TRBJ1-1, is SQTIHQWPATLVQPVGSPLSLECTVEGTSNPNLYWYRQAAGRGLQLLFYSVGIGQISSEVPQNLSASRPQDRQFILSSKKLLLSDSGFYLCAWSGGVTLNTEAFFGQGTRLTVV.